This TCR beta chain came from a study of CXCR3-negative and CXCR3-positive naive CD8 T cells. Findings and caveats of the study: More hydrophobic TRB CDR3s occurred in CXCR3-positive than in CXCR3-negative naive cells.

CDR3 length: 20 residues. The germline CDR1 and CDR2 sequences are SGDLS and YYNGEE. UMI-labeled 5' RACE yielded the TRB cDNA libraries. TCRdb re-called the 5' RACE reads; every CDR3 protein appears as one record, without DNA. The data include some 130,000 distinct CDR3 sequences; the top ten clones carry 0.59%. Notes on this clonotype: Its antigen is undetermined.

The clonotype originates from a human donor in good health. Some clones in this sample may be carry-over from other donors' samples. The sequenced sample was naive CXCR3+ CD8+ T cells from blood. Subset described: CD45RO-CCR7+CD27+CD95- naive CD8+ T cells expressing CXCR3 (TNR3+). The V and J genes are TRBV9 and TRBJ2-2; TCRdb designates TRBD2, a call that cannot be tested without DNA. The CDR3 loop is CASSVELGLAGVLFTGELFF. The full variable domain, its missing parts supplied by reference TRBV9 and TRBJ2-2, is DSGVTQTPKHLITATGQRVTLRCSPRSGDLSVYWYQQSLDQGLQFLIQYYNGEERAKGNILERFSAQQFPDLHSELNLSSLELGDSALYFCASSVELGLAGVLFTGELFFGEGSRLTVL.